This TCR beta chain was profiled in a study of PD-1 blockade in classical Hodgkin lymphoma. Unmatched junction bases numbered 8, after V lost 5 bases and J lost 4 bases. Germline CDR1 is LNHDA and CDR2 is SQIVND (reference sequence). The CDR3 is 15 amino acids. Patients all relapsed after autologous stem cell transplantation, and there was variation in brentuximab vedotin exposure. TCRdb's copy holds only in-frame clones and misses some; the assay was immunoSEQ multiplex PCR. Of 20,000 to 25,000 clones in the sample, over 65% are singletons; the top ten hold roughly 40%. This sample comprised peripheral blood mononuclear cells (PBMCs), obtained before the second cycle of nivolumab. This chain joins TRBV19 and TRBJ2-7; 10 bases fit TRBD1. This clonotype originated in a human donor with classical Hodgkin lymphoma. CDR3 amino acids: CASSLTGTGAYEQYF. CDR3 sequence (DNA): TGTGCCAGTAGTCTAACCGGGACAGGGGCGTACGAGCAGTACTTC.